This TCR beta chain emerged from a study of T cells in Graves' hyperthyroidism and ophthalmopathy. General study findings and limits: In simple terms, a model built on 13 V-J features told ophthalmopathy apart from stable hyperthyroidism. Most clonotypes expanded in thyroid above 0.001 were likewise present in blood.

This clonotype was seen more than once but under ten times. What it binds is unknown. There were TCR beta CDR3 regions amplified from RNA transcripts. TCR CDR3 underwent first-round RT-PCR with the HTBI primer set. TCRdb fed the multiplex PCR reads into MiXCR, producing one record per CDR3 protein. The sample has about 510,000 distinct CDR3 sequences; approximately 15% are singletons. Each diagnosis drew on symptoms, thyroxine, TRAb, thyroid ultrasound and orbital computed tomography findings. PBMCs were collected from an approximately 9.4 ml volume of fresh peripheral blood. CDR3 length: 18 residues. V was clipped by 1 base and J by 2 bases; unmatched bases: 10. Per germline, CDR1 SEHNR and CDR2 FQNEAQ (reference sequence).

The J gene is TRBJ2-4, the V gene TRBV7-9, with 8 bases that match TRBD2. Sequenced material: blood. The TCR was taken from a woman aged 40 to 55 with Graves' hyperthyroidism. The CDR3 DNA reads as TGTGCCAGCAGCTTAGGGTCGGCTAGCGGGCTGACCAAAAACATTCAGTACTTC. This gives the protein CASSLGSASGLTKNIQYF.